Presented here are 10 T cell receptor beta chains from one specimen sequenced in a study of cytomegalovirus exposure and HLA in healthy donors. The PCR contained 60 Vbeta and 13 Jbeta primers. Method: immunoSEQ multiplex PCR; TCRdb's copy keeps in-frame clones and lacks some. The sample yields 100,000 to 120,000 clones, 75% seen once. The sequencing input was PBMCs. The receptors derive from a man aged 40-50 years in good health and CMV-seronegative.

This rearrangement joins TRBV19 to TRBJ2-7; 8 bases are shared with TRBD2. Germline V gives CDR1 LNHDA, CDR2 SQIVND (reference sequence). There are 13 residues in the CDR3. J lost 5 bases, V lost 8 bases, and 8 bases had no gene match. As DNA, the CDR3 is TGTGCCAGTCGTAGCGGGATGTCAGACGAGCAGTACTTC. Translating it yields CASRSGMSDEQYF.

This chain uses TRBV7-9 with TRBJ1-5; D may be TRBD1 (6 bases). This CDR3 has 15 residues. V shed 0 bases and J shed 6 bases, with 12 bases lying between them. Germline CDR1 is SEHNR and CDR2 is FQNEAQ (reference sequence). This CDR3 is CASSLAGQGSQPQHF. DNA of the CDR3: TGTGCCAGCAGCTTAGCGGGGCAGGGGTCTCAGCCCCAGCATTTT.

The gene calls are TRBV5-3 and TRBJ2-7; TRBD1 aligns across 8 bases. TRBV5-3 is an ORF, with its function uncertain. V lost 3 bases and J lost 3; bases outside the gene matches: 8. This CDR3 comprises 15 residues. DNA for the CDR3: TGTGCCAGAAGCTCAGGCAGGACAGGGAGCTACGAGCAGTACTTC. This encodes CARSSGRTGSYEQYF.

The chain carries TRBV7-6 and TRBJ1-3, with no clear D. The V and J ends lost 5 bases and 4 bases respectively, with 6 bases between them. This CDR3 comprises 12 residues. Germline-derived CDR1 and CDR2 are SGHVS and FNYEAQ. CDR3 coding DNA: TGTGCCAGCAGCCCCATGGGAAACACCATATATTTT. This translates into CASSPMGNTIYF.

The genes are TRBV2 and TRBJ1-3, with unresolved D. The V and J ends lost 8 bases and 0 bases respectively, with 8 bases between them. The CDR3 is 13 amino acids. CDR1 SNHLY and CDR2 FYNNEI come from the germline V gene. The CDR3 DNA reads as TGTGCCAGCGGCACAATCTCTGGAAACACCATATATTTT. This encodes CASGTISGNTIYF.

J is TRBJ2-7 and V is TRBV5-1; 7 bases are shared with TRBD2. The CDR3 loop spans 15 amino acids. Germline values: CDR1 SGHRS, CDR2 YFSETQ. The V and J ends lost 3 bases and 6 bases, in that order; junction bases with no gene match: 12. This CDR3 is CASSWTVGTGGEQYF. DNA of the CDR3: TGCGCCAGCAGCTGGACGGTGGGCACGGGGGGCGAGCAGTACTTC.

This clone was seen more than once but under ten times. The chain links TRBV29-1 to TRBJ2-6; D perhaps matches TRBD2 (5 bases). CDR1 is SQVTM, CDR2 ANQGSEA, per germline. Trimming shortened V by 4 bases and J by 0 bases, and 13 bases separated the two germline ends. CDR3 size: 16 residues. The CDR3 coding sequence is TGCAGCGTTGTTCAAAGTGGACTCTCTGGGGCCAACGTCCTGACTTTC. It codes for CSVVQSGLSGANVLTF. The complete variable domain, with remaining parts taken from reference TRBV29-1 and TRBJ2-6, reads SAVISQKPSRDICQRGTSLTIQCQVDSQVTMMFWYRQQPGQSLTLIATANQGSEATYESGFVIDKFPISRPNLTFSTLTVSNMSPEDSSIYLCSVVQSGLSGANVLTFGAGSRLTVL.

The chain recombines TRBV7-3 with TRBJ2-6, with 10 bases fitting TRBD1. Per the germline V gene, CDR1 is SGHTA and CDR2 is FQGTGA. Losses at the gene ends were 1 base for V and 3 bases for J; bases not matched to a gene: 12. CDR3 length: 20 amino acids. CDR3 residues: CASSLMSTGQGVLGANVLTF. The CDR3 DNA is TGTGCCAGCAGCTTAATGAGTACCGGACAGGGGGTACTTGGGGCCAACGTCCTGACTTTC.

The CDR3 here is CATSRVQGADTQYF. The CDR3 DNA sequence: TGTGCCACCAGCAGAGTCCAGGGGGCAGATACGCAGTATTTT. This chain connects TRBV15 to TRBJ2-3; 7 nucleotides match TRBD1. The CDR3 covers 14 residues. The V gene end was trimmed by 1 base and the J gene end by 4 bases; junction bases not matched to a gene: 2. Germline CDR1 is LNHNV and CDR2 is YYDKDF (reference sequence).

J is TRBJ2-1 and V is TRBV27; TRBD2 matches 10 bases. Trimming took 3 bases from V and 9 from J; bases not matched to a gene: 5. Looked up from germline, CDR1 is MNHEY and CDR2 is SMNVEV (reference sequence). This CDR3 is built from 14 residues. CDR3 DNA sequence: TGTGCCAGCAGTTTGCTAGCGGGAGTAGGTGAGCAGTTCTTC. It specifies CASSLLAGVGEQFF.